This T cell receptor (beta chain) was sequenced during a study of shared clonotypes between healthy human individuals. Study-wide points: The sharing of approximately 4.6% of naive CD4 clonotypes was seen across several donors.

The CDR3 is made up of 17 amino acids. CDR1 is SGHAT, CDR2 FQNNGV, per germline. After removal of 2 bases from V and 5 bases from J, the junction contained 12 bases not matched to a gene. Assay: immunoSEQ multiplex PCR; the TCRdb copy retains only in-frame clones and omits some. The repertoire includes 1.6 million or so clones, 95% to 97% of them detected once, and approximately 1% sits in the top ten. A remark on this clone: The antigen is not known.

Donors included only healthy HIV-negative adults lacking recent acute infections or vaccinations. The donors, all of them Caucasian adults, lived in Nashville, Tennessee. Sequencing was performed on naive CD4+ T cells sorted from blood. The subset is: CD45RA+ positively selected. The clonotype originates from a man aged 25-40 years in good health. This chain connects TRBV11-2 to TRBJ2-5, with 9 bases lining up with TRBD1. The CDR3 is CASSLSLPGTGLETQYF. Here the CDR3 DNA reads TGTGCCAGCAGCTTATCCTTACCCGGGACAGGGTTGGAGACCCAGTACTTC.